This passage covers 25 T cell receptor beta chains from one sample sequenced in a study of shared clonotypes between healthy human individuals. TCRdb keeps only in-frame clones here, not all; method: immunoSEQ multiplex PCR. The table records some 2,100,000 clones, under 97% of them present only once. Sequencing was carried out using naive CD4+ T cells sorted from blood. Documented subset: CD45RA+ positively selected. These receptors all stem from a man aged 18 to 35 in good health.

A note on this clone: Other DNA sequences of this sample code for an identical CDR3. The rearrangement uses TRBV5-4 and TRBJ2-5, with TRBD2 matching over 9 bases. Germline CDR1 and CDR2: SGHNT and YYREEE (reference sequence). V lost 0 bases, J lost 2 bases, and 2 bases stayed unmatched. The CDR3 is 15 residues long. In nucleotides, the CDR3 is TGTGCCAGCAGCTTGGCTCTAGCGGGACAAGAGACCCAGTACTTC. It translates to CASSLALAGQETQYF.

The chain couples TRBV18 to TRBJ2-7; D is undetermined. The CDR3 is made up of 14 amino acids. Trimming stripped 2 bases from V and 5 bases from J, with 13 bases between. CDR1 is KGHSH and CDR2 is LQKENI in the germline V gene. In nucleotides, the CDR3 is TGTGCCAGCTCACCAGGAGCGCAGACCCACGAGCAGTACTTC. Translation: CASSPGAQTHEQYF. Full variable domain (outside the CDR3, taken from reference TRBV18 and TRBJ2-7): NAGVMQNPRHLVRRRGQEARLRCSPMKGHSHVYWYRQLPEEGLKFMVYLQKENIIDESGMPKERFSAEFPKEGPSILRIQQVVRGDSAAYFCASSPGAQTHEQYFGPGTRLTVT.

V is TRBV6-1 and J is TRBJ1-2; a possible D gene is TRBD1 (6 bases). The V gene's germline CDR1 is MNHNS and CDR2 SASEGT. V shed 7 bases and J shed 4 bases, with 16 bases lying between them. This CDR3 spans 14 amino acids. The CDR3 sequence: CASTERGAGYGYTF. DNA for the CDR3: TGTGCCAGCACCGAAAGGGGGGCTGGCTATGGCTACACCTTC.

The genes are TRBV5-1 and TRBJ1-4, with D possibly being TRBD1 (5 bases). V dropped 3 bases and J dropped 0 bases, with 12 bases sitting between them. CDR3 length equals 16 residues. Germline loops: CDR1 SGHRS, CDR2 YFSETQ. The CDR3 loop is CASSWGKTPTNEKLFF. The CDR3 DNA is TGCGCCAGCAGCTGGGGGAAAACCCCAACTAATGAAAAACTGTTTTTT.

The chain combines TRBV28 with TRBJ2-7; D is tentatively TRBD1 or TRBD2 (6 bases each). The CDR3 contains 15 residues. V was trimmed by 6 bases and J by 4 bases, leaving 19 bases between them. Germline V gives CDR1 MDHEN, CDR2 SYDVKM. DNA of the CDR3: TGTGCCAGCAGCCGGGCGACAGGAGGGCCATACGAGCAGTACTTC. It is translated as CASSRATGGPYEQYF.

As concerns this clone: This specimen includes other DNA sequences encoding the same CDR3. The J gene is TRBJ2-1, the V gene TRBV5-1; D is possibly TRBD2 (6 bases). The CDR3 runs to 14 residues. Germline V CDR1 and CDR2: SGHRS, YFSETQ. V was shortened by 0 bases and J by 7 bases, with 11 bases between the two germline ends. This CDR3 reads CASSLALAGNEQFF. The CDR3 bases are TGCGCCAGCAGCTTGGCACTAGCAGGAAATGAGCAGTTCTTC.

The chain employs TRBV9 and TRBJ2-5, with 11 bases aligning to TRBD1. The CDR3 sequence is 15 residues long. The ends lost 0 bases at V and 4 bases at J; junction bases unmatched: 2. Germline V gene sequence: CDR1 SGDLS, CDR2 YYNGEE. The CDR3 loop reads CASSVGTGGPETQYF. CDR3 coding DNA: TGTGCCAGCAGCGTAGGGACAGGGGGCCCAGAGACCCAGTACTTC.

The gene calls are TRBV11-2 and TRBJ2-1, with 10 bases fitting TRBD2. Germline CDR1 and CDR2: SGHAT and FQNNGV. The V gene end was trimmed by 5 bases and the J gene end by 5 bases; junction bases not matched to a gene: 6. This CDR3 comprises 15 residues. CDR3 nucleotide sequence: TGTGCCAGCAGCACGGGACTAGCGTCCCACAATGAGCAGTTCTTC. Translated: CASSTGLASHNEQFF.

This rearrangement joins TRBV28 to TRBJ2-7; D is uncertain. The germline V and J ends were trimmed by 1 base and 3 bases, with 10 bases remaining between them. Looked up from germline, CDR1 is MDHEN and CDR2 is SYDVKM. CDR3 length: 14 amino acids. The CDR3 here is CASSLYLSIYEQYF. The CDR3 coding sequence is TGTGCCAGCAGTTTATATTTATCCATCTACGAGCAGTACTTC.

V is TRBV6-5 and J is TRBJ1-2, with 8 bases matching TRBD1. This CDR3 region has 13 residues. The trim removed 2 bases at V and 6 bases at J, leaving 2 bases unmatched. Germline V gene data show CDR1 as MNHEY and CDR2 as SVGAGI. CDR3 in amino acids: CASSYRTGHGYTF. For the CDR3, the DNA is TGTGCCAGCAGTTACAGGACAGGGCATGGCTACACCTTC.

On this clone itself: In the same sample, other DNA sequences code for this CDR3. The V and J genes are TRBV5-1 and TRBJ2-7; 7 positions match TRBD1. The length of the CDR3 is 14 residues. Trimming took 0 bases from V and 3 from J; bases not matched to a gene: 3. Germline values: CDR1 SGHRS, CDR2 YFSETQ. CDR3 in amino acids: CASSLAPGGYEQYF. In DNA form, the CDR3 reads TGCGCCAGCAGCTTGGCTCCAGGGGGCTACGAGCAGTACTTC.

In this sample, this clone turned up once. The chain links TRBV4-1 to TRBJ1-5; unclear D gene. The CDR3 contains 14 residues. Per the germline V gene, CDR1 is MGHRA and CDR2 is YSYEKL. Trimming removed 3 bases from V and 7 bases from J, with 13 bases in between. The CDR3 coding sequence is TGCGCCAGCAGCCAGCCGGGGTCAGAGCAGCCCCAGCATTTT. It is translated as CASSQPGSEQPQHF.

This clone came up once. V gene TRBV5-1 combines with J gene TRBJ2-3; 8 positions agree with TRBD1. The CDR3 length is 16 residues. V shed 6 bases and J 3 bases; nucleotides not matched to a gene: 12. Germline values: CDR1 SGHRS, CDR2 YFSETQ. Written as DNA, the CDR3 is TGCGCCAGCACCCCCGGCGGGACAGGACCTACAGATACGCAGTATTTT. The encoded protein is CASTPGGTGPTDTQYF.

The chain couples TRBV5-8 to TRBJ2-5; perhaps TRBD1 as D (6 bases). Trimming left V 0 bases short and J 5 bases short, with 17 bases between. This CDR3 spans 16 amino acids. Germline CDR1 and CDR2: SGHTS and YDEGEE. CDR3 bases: TGTGCCAGCAGCTTGGCCTGGGCAGGGGTGGGCGAGACCCAGTACTTC. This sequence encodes CASSLAWAGVGETQYF.

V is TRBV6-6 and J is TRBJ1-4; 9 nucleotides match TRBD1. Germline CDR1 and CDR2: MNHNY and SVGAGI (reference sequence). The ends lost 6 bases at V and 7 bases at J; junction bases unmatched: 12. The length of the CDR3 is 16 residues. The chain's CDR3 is CASRRSTGGIVEKLFF. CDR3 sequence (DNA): TGTGCCAGCAGACGGTCCACAGGGGGCATTGTTGAAAAACTGTTTTTT.

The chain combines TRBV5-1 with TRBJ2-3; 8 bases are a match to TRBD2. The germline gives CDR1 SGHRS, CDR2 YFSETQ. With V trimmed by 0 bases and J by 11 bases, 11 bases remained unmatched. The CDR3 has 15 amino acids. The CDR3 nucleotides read TGCGCCAGCAGCTTGGCCTTAGCGGGGCCCATTGGGCAGTATTTT. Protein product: CASSLALAGPIGQYF.

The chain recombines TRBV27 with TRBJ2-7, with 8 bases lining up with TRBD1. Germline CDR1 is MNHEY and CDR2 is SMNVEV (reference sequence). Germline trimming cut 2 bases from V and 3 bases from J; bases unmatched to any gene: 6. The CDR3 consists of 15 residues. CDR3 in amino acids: CASSLRDRRFYEQYF. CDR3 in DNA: TGTGCCAGCAGTTTACGGGACAGGAGATTCTACGAGCAGTACTTC.

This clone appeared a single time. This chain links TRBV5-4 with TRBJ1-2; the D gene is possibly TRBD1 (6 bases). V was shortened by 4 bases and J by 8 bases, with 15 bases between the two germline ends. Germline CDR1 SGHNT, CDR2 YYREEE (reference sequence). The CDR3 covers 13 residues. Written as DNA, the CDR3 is TGTGCCAGCAGCCCTGGACAGATTGTGGGCTACACCTTC. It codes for CASSPGQIVGYTF.

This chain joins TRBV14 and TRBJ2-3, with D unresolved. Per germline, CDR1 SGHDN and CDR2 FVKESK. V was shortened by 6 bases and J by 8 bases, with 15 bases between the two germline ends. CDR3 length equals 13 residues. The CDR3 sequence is CASSQNWESTQYF. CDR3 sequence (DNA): TGTGCCAGCAGTCAAAACTGGGAATCTACGCAGTATTTT.

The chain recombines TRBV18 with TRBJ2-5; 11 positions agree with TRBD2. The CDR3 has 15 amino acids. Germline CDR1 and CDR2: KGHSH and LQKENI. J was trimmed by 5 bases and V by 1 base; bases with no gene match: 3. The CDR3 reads CASSPLAGGAETQYF. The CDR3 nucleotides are TGTGCCAGCTCACCACTAGCGGGAGGGGCCGAGACCCAGTACTTC.

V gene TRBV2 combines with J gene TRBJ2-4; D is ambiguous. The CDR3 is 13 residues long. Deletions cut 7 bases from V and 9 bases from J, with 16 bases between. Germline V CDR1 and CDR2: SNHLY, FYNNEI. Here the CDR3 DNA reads TGTGCCAGCATGTCTGGCTCGGTGAGCATTCAGTACTTC. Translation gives CASMSGSVSIQYF.

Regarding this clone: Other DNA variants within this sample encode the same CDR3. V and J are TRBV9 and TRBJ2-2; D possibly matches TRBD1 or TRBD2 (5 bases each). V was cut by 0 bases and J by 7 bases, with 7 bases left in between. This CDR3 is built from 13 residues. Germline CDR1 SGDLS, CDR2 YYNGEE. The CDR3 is CASSVGGVGELFF. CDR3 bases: TGTGCCAGCAGCGTAGGAGGGGTCGGGGAGCTGTTTTTT.

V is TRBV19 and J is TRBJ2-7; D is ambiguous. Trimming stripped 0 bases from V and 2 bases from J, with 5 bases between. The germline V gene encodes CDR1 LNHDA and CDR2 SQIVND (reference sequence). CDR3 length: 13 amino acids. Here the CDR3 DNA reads TGTGCCAGTAGTATAGAAACAGCCTACGAGCAGTACTTC. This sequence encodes CASSIETAYEQYF.

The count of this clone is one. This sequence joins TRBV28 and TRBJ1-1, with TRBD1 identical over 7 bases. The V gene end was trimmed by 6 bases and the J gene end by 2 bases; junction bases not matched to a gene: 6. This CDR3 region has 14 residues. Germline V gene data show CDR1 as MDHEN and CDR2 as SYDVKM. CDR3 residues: CASSTIGGNTEAFF. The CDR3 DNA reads TGTGCCAGCAGCACGATAGGGGGCAACACTGAAGCTTTCTTT.

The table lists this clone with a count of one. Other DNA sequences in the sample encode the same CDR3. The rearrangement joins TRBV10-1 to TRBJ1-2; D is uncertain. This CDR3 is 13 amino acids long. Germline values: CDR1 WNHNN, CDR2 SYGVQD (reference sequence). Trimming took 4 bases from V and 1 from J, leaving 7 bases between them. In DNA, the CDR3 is TGCGCCAGCAGTGCCGGACTTAACTATGGCTACACCTTC. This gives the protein CASSAGLNYGYTF.